This section outlines one TCR beta chain sequence together with its context. Generated by immunoSEQ multiplex PCR, the TCRdb table keeps only in-frame clones and is missing some. The sample consists of under 45,000 clones, about 90% of them appearing once. This record belongs to a study of blood T cell repertoires in COVID-19. Study-wide context: Specimens from acute and convalescent COVID-19 originated in the United States, Italy and Spain. Sources were T cells, B-cell-depleted T cells, or PBMCs; the material itself was cDNA or gDNA.

The CDR3 is 13 residues long. Trimming removed 5 bases from V and 6 bases from J, with 14 bases in between. The germline CDR1 and CDR2 sequences are SGDLS and YYNGEE. The clonotype was recovered from a man in his 60s with acute or convalescent COVID-19. This chain connects TRBV9 to TRBJ1-1; no definite D call. The specimen sequenced was peripheral blood. CDR3 in DNA: TGTGCCAGCAGGCAACCCGTAGTACCTGAAGCTTTCTTT. Its translation is CASRQPVVPEAFF.